This TCR beta chain was profiled in a study of PD-1 blockade in classical Hodgkin lymphoma. TCRdb's table, derived via immunoSEQ multiplex PCR, lists solely in-frame clones and lacks some. The sample includes approximately 51,000 clones, roughly 66% of them seen just once. No patient escaped relapse after autologous stem cell transplantation, and brentuximab vedotin exposure varied. Per the germline V gene, CDR1 is MNHEY and CDR2 is SVGAGI. The CDR3 consists of 12 residues. The germline V and J ends were trimmed by 5 bases and 8 bases, with 12 bases remaining between them. Whole-study findings and limits: Only CD4+ TCR diversity, not CD8+, had risen significantly by C4D1. The authors have not defined what causes the repertoire differences, possibly disease activity or prior therapy.

As for this clone: Antigen: not known.

The chain is built from TRBV6-5 and TRBJ1-1; no firm D call. Sequencing used peripheral blood mononuclear cells (PBMCs), obtained before the second cycle of nivolumab. The sequence was collected from a human donor with classical Hodgkin lymphoma. This CDR3 reads CASSDRTGEAFF. CDR3 sequence (DNA): TGTGCCAGCAGTGACCGGACGGGCGAAGCTTTCTTT.